Following are 9 T cell receptor beta chains from one sample sequenced in a study of cytomegalovirus exposure and HLA in healthy donors (dated by TCRdb to 2017 to 2019). Libraries were prepared through the immunoSEQ multiplex PCR assay. The multiplex PCR relied on a mix of 60 forward primers for TCR Vbeta segments and 13 reverse primers for TCR Jbeta segments. TCRdb retrieved this table from immuneACCESS and kept in-frame rearrangements only. Not all clones are present; in checked studies, unresolved V genes account for under half, and no reason is known for the remainder. For this sample, the table gives approximately 120,000 clones. The top ten clonotypes cover approximately 0.93% of the sample. Sequenced material: PBMCs. The receptors derive from a man between 18 and 35 years old in good health and CMV-seronegative.

This chain joins TRBV6-5 and TRBJ2-7; D not certain. The CDR3 has 12 residues. Germline lookup yields CDR1 MNHEY and CDR2 SVGAGI. V lost 5 bases to trimming and J lost 3 bases, with 8 bases between them. The CDR3 reads CASSRDSYEQYF. The CDR3 nucleotides are TGTGCCAGCAGTCGAGATAGCTACGAGCAGTACTTC.

The genes are TRBV27 and TRBJ1-5; no clear D. CDR3 length: 16 amino acids. CDR1 is MNHEY and CDR2 is SMNVEV in the germline V gene (reference sequence). V lost 2 bases to trimming and J lost 1 base, with 12 bases between them. Here the CDR3 reads CASSLLWTGSNQPQHF. CDR3 DNA sequence: TGTGCCAGCAGTTTACTCTGGACGGGGAGCAATCAGCCCCAGCATTTT.

The V and J genes are TRBV7-9 and TRBJ1-2; a possible D gene is TRBD1 (6 bases). The CDR3 length is 15 residues. Trimming pared 1 base from V and 0 bases from J, leaving 9 bases between. Germline assignment: CDR1 SEHNR and CDR2 FQNEAQ (reference sequence). The CDR3 DNA is TGTGCCAGCAGCTTAGGTCAGGGGACTAACTATGGCTACACCTTC. Translation: CASSLGQGTNYGYTF.

The gene calls are TRBV30 and TRBJ2-5; 9 nucleotides align to TRBD2. V was clipped by 5 bases and J by 5 bases; unmatched bases: 6. The CDR3 runs to 13 residues. In germline, CDR1 is GTSNPN, CDR2 SVGIG (reference sequence). The CDR3: CAWEASGVETQYF. The CDR3 DNA is TGTGCCTGGGAGGCTAGCGGGGTGGAGACCCAGTACTTC.

The rearrangement links TRBV1 to TRBJ1-1. TRBV1 is given as a pseudogene. This CDR3 is 13 amino acids long. In DNA, the CDR3 is TGCACCAGCAGCCGGGGGGGGTGGACTGAAGCTTTCTTT. This encodes CTSSRGGWTEAFF.

As DNA, the CDR3 is TGCAGCGTTGAAAGGAGGGGCCAAACGACTGGCTACACCTTC. Its protein product is CSVERRGQTTGYTF. V usage is TRBV29-1 and J usage is TRBJ1-2, with a possible D match to TRBD1 (5 bases). V shed 2 bases and J shed 7 bases, with 17 bases lying between them. CDR3 length equals 14 residues. Germline V CDR1 and CDR2: SQVTM, ANQGSEA.

The CDR3 nucleotides are TGTGCCAGCAGCTTAGCGAAGGGACTAGCCTACGAGCAGTACTTC. Its protein product is CASSLAKGLAYEQYF. The V gene is TRBV7-7, the J gene TRBJ2-7; 8 nucleotides line up with TRBD2. The junction had 3 bases not matched to a gene; V was cut back by 0 bases and J by 2 bases. There are 15 residues in the CDR3. CDR1 and CDR2 (germline): SSHAT, FNYEAQ (reference sequence).

V is TRBV7-9 and J is TRBJ2-7, with D tentatively TRBD1 (5 bases). There are 14 residues in the CDR3. V lost 1 base and J lost 6, with 13 bases in between. CDR1 and CDR2 from the germline V gene are SEHNR and FQNEAQ (reference sequence). CDR3 sequence reads: CASSLGQGNGEQYF. The CDR3 DNA reads as TGTGCCAGCAGCTTAGGTCAGGGAAACGGCGAGCAGTACTTC.

V is TRBV19 and J is TRBJ2-7; 7 bases agree with TRBD1. V shed 5 bases, J shed 2 bases, and the junction held 9 bases outside the gene matches. This CDR3 has 15 amino acids. CDR1 is LNHDA and CDR2 is SQIVND in the germline V gene (reference sequence). CDR3 DNA sequence: TGTGCCAGTAGTCTAACCGGGACAGTAACCTACGAGCAGTACTTC. Encoded protein: CASSLTGTVTYEQYF.